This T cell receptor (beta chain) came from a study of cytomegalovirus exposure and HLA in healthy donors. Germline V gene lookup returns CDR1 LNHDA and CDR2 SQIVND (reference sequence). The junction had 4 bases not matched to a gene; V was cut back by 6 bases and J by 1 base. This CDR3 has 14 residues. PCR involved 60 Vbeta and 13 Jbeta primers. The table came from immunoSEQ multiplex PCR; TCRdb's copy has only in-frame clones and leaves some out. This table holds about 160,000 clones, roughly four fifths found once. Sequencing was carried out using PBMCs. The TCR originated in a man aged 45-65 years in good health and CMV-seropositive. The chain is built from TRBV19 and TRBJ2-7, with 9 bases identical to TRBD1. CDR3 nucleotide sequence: TGTGCCAGTAGCACGGGACAGGGTTCCTACGAGCAGTACTTC. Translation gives CASSTGQGSYEQYF.